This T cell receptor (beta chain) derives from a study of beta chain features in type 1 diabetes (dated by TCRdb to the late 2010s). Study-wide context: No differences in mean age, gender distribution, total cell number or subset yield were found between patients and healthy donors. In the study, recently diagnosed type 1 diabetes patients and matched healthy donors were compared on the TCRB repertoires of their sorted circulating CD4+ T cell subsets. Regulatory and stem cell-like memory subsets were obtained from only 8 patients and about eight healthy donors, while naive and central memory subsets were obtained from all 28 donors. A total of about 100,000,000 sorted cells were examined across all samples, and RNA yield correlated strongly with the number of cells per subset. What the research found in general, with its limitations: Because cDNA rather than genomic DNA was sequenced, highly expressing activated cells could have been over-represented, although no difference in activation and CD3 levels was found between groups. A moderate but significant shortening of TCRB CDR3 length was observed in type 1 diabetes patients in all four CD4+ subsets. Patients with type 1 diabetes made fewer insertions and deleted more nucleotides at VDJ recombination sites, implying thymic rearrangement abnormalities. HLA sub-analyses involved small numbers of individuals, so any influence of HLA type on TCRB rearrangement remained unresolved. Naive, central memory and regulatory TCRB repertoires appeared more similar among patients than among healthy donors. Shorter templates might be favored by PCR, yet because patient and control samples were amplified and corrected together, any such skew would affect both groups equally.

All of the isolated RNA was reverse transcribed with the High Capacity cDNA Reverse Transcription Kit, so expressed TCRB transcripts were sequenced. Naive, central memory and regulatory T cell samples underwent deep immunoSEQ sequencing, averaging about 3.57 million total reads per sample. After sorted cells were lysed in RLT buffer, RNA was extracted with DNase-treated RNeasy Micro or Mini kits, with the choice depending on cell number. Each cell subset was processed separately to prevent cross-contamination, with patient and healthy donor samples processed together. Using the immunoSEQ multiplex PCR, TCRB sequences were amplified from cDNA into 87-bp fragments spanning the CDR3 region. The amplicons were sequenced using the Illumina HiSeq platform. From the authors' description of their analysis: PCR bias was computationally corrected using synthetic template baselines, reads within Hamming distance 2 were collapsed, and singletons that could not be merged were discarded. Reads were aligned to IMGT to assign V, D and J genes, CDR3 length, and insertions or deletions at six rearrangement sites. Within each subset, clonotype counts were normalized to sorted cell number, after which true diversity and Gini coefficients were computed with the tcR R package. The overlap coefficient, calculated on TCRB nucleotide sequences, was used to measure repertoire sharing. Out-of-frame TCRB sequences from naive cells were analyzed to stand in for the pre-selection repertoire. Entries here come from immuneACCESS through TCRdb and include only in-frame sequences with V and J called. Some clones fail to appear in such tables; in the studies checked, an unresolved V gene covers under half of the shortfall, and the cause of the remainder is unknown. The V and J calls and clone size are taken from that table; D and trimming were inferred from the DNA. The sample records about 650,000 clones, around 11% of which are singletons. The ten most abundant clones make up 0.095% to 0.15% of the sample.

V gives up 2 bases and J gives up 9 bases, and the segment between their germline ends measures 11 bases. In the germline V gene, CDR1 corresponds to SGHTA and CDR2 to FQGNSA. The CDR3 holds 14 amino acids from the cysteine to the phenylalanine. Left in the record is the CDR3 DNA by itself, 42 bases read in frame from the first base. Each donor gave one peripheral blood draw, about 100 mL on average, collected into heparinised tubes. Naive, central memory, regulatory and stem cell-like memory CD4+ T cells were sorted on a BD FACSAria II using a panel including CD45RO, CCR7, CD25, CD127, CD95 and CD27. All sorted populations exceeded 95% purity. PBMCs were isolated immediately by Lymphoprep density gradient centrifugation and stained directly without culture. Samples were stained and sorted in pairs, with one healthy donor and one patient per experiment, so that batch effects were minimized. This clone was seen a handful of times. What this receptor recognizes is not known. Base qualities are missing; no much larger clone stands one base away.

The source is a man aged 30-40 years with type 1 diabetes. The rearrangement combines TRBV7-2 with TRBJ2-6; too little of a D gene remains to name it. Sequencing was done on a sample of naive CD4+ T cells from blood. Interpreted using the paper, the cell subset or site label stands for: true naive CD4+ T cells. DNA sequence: TGTGCCAGCAGCTTAATGGGCAGCATCAACGTCCTGACTTTC. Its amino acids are CASSLMGSINVLTF.